This T cell receptor beta chain derives from a study of blood T cell repertoires in COVID-19. Sequencing used immunoSEQ multiplex PCR; TCRdb keeps in-frame clones, though not all of them. The repertoire consists of about 170,000 clones, with 80% to 85% occurring once and the leading ten covering about a tenth. Germline lookup yields CDR1 MNHEY and CDR2 SVGAGI. The CDR3 is 16 residues long. V gave up 2 bases and J gave up 4 bases, with 17 bases separating them. This receptor was obtained from a man aged 65 to 79 with active or convalescent COVID-19. This chain connects TRBV6-5 to TRBJ1-2; possibly TRBD1 for D (5 bases). The source material was peripheral blood. The CDR3 nucleotides are TGTGCCAGCAGTTACGCCTCCGGTGGGGGGTTCTATGGCTACACCTTC. Amino acids: CASSYASGGGFYGYTF.